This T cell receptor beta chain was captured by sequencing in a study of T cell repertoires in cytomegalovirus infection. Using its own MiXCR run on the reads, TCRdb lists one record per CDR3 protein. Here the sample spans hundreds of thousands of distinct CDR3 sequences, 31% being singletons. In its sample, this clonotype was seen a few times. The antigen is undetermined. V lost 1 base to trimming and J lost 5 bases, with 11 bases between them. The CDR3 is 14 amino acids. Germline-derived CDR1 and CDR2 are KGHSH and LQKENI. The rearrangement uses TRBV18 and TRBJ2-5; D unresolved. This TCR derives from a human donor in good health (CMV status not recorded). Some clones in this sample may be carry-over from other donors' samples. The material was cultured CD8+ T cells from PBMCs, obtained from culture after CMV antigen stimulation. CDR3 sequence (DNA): TGTGCCAGCTCACCACGGGCTCGACTGGAGACCCAGTACTTC. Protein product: CASSPRARLETQYF.